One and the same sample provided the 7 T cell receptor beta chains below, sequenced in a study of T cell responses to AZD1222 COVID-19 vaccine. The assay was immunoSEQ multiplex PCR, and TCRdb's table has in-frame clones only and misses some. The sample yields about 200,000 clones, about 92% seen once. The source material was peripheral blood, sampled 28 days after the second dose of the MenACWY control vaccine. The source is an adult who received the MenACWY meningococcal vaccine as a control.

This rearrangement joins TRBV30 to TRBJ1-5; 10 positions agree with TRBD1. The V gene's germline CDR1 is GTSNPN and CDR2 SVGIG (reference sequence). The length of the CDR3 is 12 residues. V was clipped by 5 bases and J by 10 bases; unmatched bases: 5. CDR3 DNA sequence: TGTGCCTGGCAAGACAGGGGGCAACCCCAGCATTTT. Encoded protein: CAWQDRGQPQHF.

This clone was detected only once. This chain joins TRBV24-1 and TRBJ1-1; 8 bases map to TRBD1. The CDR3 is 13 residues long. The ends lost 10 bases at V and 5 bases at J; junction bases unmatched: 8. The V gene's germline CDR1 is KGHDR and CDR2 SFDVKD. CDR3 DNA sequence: TGTGCCACTACCAGGGGGCCTAATACTGAAGCTTTCTTT. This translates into CATTRGPNTEAFF.

The DNA for the CDR3 is TGCGCCAGCAGCTGGACGCCTTTTCGGGACACCGGGGAGCTGTTTTTT. Protein sequence: CASSWTPFRDTGELFF. V gene TRBV5-1 combines with J gene TRBJ2-2; D is undetermined. The CDR3 length is 16 residues. Germline-derived CDR1 and CDR2 are SGHRS and YFSETQ. Trimming cost V 3 bases and J 3 bases, with 15 bases left between them. The complete variable domain, with remaining parts taken from reference TRBV5-1 and TRBJ2-2, reads KAGVTQTPRYLIKTRGQQVTLSCSPISGHRSVSWYQQTPGQGLQFLFEYFSETQRNKGNFPGRFSGRQFSNSRSEMNVSTLELGDSALYLCASSWTPFRDTGELFFGEGSRLTVL.

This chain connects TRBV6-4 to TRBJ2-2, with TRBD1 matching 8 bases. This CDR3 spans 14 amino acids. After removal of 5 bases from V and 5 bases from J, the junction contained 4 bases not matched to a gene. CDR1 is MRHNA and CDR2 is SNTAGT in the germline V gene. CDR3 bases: TGTGCCAGCAGTTCCCGGGACAGGACCGGGGAGCTGTTTTTT. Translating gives CASSSRDRTGELFF.

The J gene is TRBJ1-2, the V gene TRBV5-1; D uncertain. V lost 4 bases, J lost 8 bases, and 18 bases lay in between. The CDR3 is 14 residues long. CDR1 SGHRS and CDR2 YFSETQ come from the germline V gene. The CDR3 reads CASSPAAIARGYTF. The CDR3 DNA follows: TGCGCCAGCAGCCCTGCCGCCATCGCCCGGGGCTACACCTTC.

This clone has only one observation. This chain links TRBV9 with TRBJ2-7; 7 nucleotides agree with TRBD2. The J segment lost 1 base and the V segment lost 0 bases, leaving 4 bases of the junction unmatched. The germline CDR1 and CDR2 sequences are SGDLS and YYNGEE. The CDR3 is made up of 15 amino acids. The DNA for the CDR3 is TGTGCCAGCAGCGTAGACTCGGGAGGTTCCTACGAGCAGTACTTC. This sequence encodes CASSVDSGGSYEQYF.

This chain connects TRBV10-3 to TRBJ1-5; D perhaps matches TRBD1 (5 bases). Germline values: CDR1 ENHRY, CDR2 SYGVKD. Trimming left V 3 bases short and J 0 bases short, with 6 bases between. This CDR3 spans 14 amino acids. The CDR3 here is CAISEGDSNQPQHF. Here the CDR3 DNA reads TGTGCCATCAGTGAAGGGGATAGCAATCAGCCCCAGCATTTT.